These 7 T cell receptor beta chains came from one sample sequenced in a study of Ad26.COV2.S vaccination and SARS-CoV-2 variants. Using immunoSEQ multiplex PCR, the repertoire was profiled, and TCRdb retains in-frame clones only, with some absent. The table records roughly 680,000 clones, 80% to 90% of them present only once. Treatment described: about 20 received Ad26.COV2.S at low or high dose, single or two shots; about 5 received placebo; per-sample allocation not given. Each sample was drawn 63 days after the first injection (of vaccine or placebo). Sequences were derived from peripheral blood, sampled in a trial of Ad26.COV2.S vaccine versus placebo. The receptors here all came from a person aged 18 to 65 who received the Ad26.COV2.S COVID-19 vaccine or a placebo.

Only a few counts were recorded for this clone. J is TRBJ1-1 and V is TRBV11-3; D not certain. The V end lost 0 bases, the J end lost 1 base, and 3 bases lay between the germline ends. This CDR3 is 13 amino acids long. Germline CDR1 reads SGHNT; CDR2 reads YENEEA. DNA for the CDR3: TGTGCCAGCAGCTTAGAGTCGAACACTGAAGCTTTCTTT. It is translated as CASSLESNTEAFF. Complete variable domain (other parts from reference TRBV11-3 and TRBJ1-1): EAGVVQSPRYKIIEKKQPVAFWCNPISGHNTLYWYLQNLGQGPELLIRYENEEAVDDSQLPKDRFSAERLKGVDSTLKIQPAELGDSAVYLCASSLESNTEAFFGQGTRLTVV.

The chain links TRBV10-1 to TRBJ1-4, with unresolved D. The CDR3 spans 16 residues. Per germline, CDR1 WNHNN and CDR2 SYGVQD (reference sequence). Trimming removed 0 bases at V and 8 bases at J, with 16 bases between. CDR3 in amino acids: CASSESTVNRREKLFF. The CDR3 coding sequence is TGCGCCAGCAGTGAGTCGACGGTGAATAGGAGGGAAAAACTGTTTTTT.

The CDR3 reads CAISESEGNTDTQYF. Written as DNA, the CDR3 is TGTGCCATCAGTGAGTCGGAGGGAAACACAGATACGCAGTATTTT. The chain links TRBV10-3 to TRBJ2-3, with a weak D call TRBD2 (6 bases). Per germline, CDR1 ENHRY and CDR2 SYGVKD. The CDR3 sequence is 15 residues long. V shed 0 bases and J shed 2 bases, with 9 bases lying between them.

The chain couples TRBV9 to TRBJ2-5; a possible D gene is TRBD2 (5 bases). CDR3 length: 15 residues. CDR1 and CDR2 from the germline V gene are SGDLS and YYNGEE. V lost 0 bases and J lost 5, with 14 bases in between. For the CDR3, the DNA is TGTGCCAGCAGCGTAGGAGGGAGTGCTGGGGAGACCCAGTACTTC. Protein: CASSVGGSAGETQYF.

J is TRBJ2-1 and V is TRBV27, with D tentatively TRBD1 (6 bases). The CDR3 covers 12 residues. V was pared by 5 bases and J by 10 bases, with 12 bases between. The germline V gene has CDR1 MNHEY and CDR2 SMNVEV (reference sequence). CDR3: CASSLQGSEQFF. As DNA, the CDR3 is TGTGCCAGCAGTCTACAGGGTAGCGAGCAGTTCTTC.

V is TRBV5-1 and J is TRBJ2-3; 7 bases match TRBD1. The germline V gene has CDR1 SGHRS and CDR2 YFSETQ. After removal of 5 bases from V and 2 bases from J, the junction contained 8 bases not matched to a gene. The CDR3 contains 15 residues. In nucleotides, the CDR3 is TGCGCCAGCAGATTCTCCGGGACAGCCACAGATACGCAGTATTTT. This sequence encodes CASRFSGTATDTQYF.

The V and J genes are TRBV18 and TRBJ2-1; TRBD2 matches at 9 bases. The CDR3 is 19 amino acids. V was clipped by 2 bases and J by 0 bases; unmatched bases: 11. Germline assignment: CDR1 KGHSH and CDR2 LQKENI. The CDR3 loop is CASSPLIAGEESSYNEQFF. In DNA, the CDR3 is TGTGCCAGCTCACCATTAATAGCGGGGGAGGAGAGCTCCTACAATGAGCAGTTCTTC.